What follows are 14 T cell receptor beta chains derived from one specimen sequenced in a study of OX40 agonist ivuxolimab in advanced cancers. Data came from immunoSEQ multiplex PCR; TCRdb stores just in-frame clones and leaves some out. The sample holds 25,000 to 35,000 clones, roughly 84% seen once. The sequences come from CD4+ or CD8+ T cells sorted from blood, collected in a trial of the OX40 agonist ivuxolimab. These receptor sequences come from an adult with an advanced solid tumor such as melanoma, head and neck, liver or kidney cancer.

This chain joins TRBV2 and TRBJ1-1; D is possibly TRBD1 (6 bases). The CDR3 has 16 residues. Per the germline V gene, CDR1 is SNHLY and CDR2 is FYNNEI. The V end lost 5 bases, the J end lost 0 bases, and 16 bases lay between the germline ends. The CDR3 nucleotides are TGTGCCAGCAGTATCAAGGGAGGGGACATGAACACTGAAGCTTTCTTT. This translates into CASSIKGGDMNTEAFF.

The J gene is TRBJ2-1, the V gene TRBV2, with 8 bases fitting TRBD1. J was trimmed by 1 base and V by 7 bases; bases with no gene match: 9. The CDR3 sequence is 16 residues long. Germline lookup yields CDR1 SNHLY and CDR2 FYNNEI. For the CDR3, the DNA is TGTGCCAGCACCACACTCGGGGACAGGTCCTACAATGAGCAGTTCTTC. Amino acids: CASTTLGDRSYNEQFF.

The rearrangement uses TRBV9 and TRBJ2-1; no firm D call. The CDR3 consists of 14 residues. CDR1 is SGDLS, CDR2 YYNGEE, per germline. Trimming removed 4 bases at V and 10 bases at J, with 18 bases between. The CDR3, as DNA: TGTGCCAGCAGCACACACCCAGGCGCCGGGGAGCAGTTCTTC. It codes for CASSTHPGAGEQFF.

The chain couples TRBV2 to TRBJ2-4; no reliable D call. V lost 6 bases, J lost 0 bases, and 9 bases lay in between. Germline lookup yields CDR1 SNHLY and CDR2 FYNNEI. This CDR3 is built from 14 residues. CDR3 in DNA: TGTGCCAGCAGAAAACCCTTAGCCAAAAACATTCAGTACTTC. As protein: CASRKPLAKNIQYF. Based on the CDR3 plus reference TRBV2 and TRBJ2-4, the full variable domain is EPEVTQTPSHQVTQMGQEVILRCVPISNHLYFYWYRQILGQKVEFLVSFYNNEISEKSEIFDDQFSVERPDGSNFTLKIRSTKLEDSAMYFCASRKPLAKNIQYFGAGTRLSVL.

DNA of the CDR3: TGTGCCAGCTCGCCCACTAGCGGGAGCTCCTACGAGCAGTACTTC. Translated, it gives CASSPTSGSSYEQYF. The chain links TRBV7-9 to TRBJ2-7; 11 bases fit TRBD2. CDR1 and CDR2 from the germline V gene are SEHNR and FQNEAQ (reference sequence). Trimming at V came to 8 bases and at J to 0 bases, leaving 6 bases not matched to a gene. The CDR3 totals 15 residues.

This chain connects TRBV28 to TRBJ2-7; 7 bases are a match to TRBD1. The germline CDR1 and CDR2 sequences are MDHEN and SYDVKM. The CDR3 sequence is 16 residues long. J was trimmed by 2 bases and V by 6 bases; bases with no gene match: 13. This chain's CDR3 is CASRPLTGSPTYEQYF. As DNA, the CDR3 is TGTGCCAGCAGACCTCTGACAGGGTCCCCTACCTACGAGCAGTACTTC. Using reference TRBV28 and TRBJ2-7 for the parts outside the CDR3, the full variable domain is DVKVTQSSRYLVKRTGEKVFLECVQDMDHENMFWYRQDPGLGLRLIYFSYDVKMKEKGDIPEGYSVSREKKERFSLILESASTNQTSMYLCASRPLTGSPTYEQYFGPGTRLTVT.

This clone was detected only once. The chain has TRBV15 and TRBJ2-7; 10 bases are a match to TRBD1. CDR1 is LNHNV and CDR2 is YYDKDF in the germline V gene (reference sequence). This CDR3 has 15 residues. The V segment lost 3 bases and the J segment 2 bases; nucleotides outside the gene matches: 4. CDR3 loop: CATSSPGQGPYEQYF. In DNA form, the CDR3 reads TGTGCCACCAGCAGCCCGGGACAGGGGCCCTACGAGCAGTACTTC.

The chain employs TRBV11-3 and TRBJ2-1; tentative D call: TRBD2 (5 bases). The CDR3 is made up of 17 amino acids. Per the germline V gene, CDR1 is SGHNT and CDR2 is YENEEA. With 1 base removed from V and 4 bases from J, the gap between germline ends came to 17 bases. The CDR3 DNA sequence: TGTGCCAGCAGCTTAGGGGCTAGCTTCATGGGTTACAATGAGCAGTTCTTC. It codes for CASSLGASFMGYNEQFF.

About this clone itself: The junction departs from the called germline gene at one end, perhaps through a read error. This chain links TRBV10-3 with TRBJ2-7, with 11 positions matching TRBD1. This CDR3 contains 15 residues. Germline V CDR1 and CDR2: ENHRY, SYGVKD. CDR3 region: CASSYSGTGGYEQYF. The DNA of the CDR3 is TGTGCCAGCAGTTACTCCGGGACAGGGGGCTACGAGCAGTACTTC.

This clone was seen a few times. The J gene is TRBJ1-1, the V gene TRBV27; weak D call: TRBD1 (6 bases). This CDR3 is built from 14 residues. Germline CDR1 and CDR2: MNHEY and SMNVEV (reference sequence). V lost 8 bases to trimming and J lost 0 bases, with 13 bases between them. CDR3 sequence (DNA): TGTGCCAGCTCAACAGGGTGGATGAACACTGAAGCTTTCTTT. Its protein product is CASSTGWMNTEAFF.

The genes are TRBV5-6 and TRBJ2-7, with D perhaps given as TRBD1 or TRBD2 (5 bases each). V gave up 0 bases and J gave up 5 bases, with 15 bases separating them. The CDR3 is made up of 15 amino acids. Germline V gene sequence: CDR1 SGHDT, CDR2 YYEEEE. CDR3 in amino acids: CASSLAGRPTHEQYF. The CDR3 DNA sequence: TGTGCCAGCAGCTTGGCGGGACGACCTACCCACGAGCAGTACTTC.

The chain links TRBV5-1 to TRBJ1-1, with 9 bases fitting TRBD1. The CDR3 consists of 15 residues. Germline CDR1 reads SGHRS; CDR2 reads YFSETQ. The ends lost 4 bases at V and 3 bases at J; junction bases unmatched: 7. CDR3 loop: CASSLRGQGHTEAFF. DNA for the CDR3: TGCGCCAGCAGCCTGCGAGGACAGGGGCACACTGAAGCTTTCTTT.

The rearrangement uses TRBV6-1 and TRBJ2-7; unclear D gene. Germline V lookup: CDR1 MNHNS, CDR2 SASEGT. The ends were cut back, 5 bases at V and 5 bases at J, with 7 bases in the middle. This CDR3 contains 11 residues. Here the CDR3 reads CASSRRDEQYF. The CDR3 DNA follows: TGTGCCAGCAGTAGAAGGGACGAGCAGTACTTC.

CDR3 region: CASSLVASNQPQHF. For the CDR3, the DNA is TGTGCCAGCAGCTTGGTTGCGAGCAATCAGCCCCAGCATTTT. This sequence joins TRBV5-6 and TRBJ1-5; D uncertain. This CDR3 spans 14 amino acids. V dropped 0 bases and J dropped 1 base, with 5 bases sitting between them. Germline values: CDR1 SGHDT, CDR2 YYEEEE.